These T cell receptor beta chains were read from a single sample in a study of regulatory T cells in long-lasting Graves disease. TCRdb redid the calling of the multiplex PCR reads with MiXCR, one entry per CDR3 protein. Of about 460,000 distinct CDR3 sequences listed, 22% were seen once; the top ten hold roughly 14%. Here the sequenced sample was peripheral blood mononuclear cells (PBMCs), taken when the disease was refractory, from a patient treated with antithyroid drugs. Receptors were obtained from a female donor with Graves disease. CDR3s include the opening cysteine and the closing phenylalanine or tryptophan. The D gene is left open where the match is weak. Clone size, where shown, is once, few, many, or a class for clones that have expanded.

clone_size: many; v_call: TRBV20-1; j_call: TRBJ2-7; d_call: .; cdr3_nt: TGCAGTGCCCCGGTGGGTGGAATGTACGAGCAGTACTTC; cdr3_aa: CSAPVGGMYEQYF
clone_size: .; v_call: TRBV19; j_call: TRBJ1-2; d_call: .; cdr3_nt: TGTGCCAGTAGTATTTCTCGAGCAAAGGCCCTCTATGGCTACACCTTC; cdr3_aa: CASSISRAKALYGYTF
clone_size: many; v_call: TRBV28; j_call: TRBJ1-1; d_call: TRBD1; cdr3_nt: TGTGCCAGCGGGGTGCCAGGGGGCACTGAAGCTTTCTTT; cdr3_aa: CASGVPGGTEAFF
clone_size: .; v_call: TRBV7-9; j_call: TRBJ1-3; d_call: TRBD1; cdr3_nt: TGTGCCAGCAGCTTTCCCCCGCCGGGACAGAGAGATTTT; cdr3_aa: CASSFPPPGQRDF
clone_size: many; v_call: TRBV2; j_call: TRBJ1-2; d_call: .; cdr3_nt: TGTGCCAGCAGTGAAGCGTGGACGGGGGGCTACACCTTC; cdr3_aa: CASSEAWTGGYTF
clone_size: few; v_call: TRBV6-5; j_call: TRBJ2-7; d_call: TRBD1; cdr3_nt: TGTGCCAGCAGTTATGACCGGGACAGCTCCTACGAGCAGTACTTC; cdr3_aa: CASSYDRDSSYEQYF
clone_size: .; v_call: TRBV19; j_call: TRBJ1-2; d_call: TRBD1; cdr3_nt: TGTGCCAGTAGAGGGACAGGGGGCGTTCGTGTTGAGGACACCTTC; cdr3_aa: CASRGTGGVRVEDTF
clone_size: .; v_call: TRBV4-3; j_call: TRBJ2-3; d_call: TRBD2; cdr3_nt: TGCGCCAGCAGCCAATCCGGACTAGCGGAAGCAGATACGCAGTATTTT; cdr3_aa: CASSQSGLAEADTQYF
clone_size: many; v_call: TRBV27; j_call: TRBJ1-1; d_call: .; cdr3_nt: TGTGCCAGCAGTTTCCACAGCCGGAACACTGAAGCTTTCTTT; cdr3_aa: CASSFHSRNTEAFF
clone_size: .; v_call: TRBV30; j_call: TRBJ2-2; d_call: .; cdr3_nt: TGTGCCTGGTCCAGACAGGGCGGGAGCACCGGGGAGCTGTTTTTT; cdr3_aa: CAWSRQGGSTGELFF
clone_size: .; v_call: TRBV7-2; j_call: TRBJ1-5; d_call: .; cdr3_nt: TGTGCCAGCAGCTTAGCAGAGATGCAGCCCCAGCATTTT; cdr3_aa: CASSLAEMQPQHF
clone_size: .; v_call: TRBV11-3; j_call: TRBJ2-7; d_call: TRBD2; cdr3_nt: TGTGCCAGCAGCTTCTCGGCGGGAGGGGCGGGGTGGTCCTACGAGCAGTACTTC; cdr3_aa: CASSFSAGGAGWSYEQYF
clone_size: few; v_call: TRBV5-1; j_call: TRBJ1-2; d_call: .; cdr3_nt: TGCGCCAGCAGCTTGAACAGGGATGGGAGCTATGGCTACACCTTC; cdr3_aa: CASSLNRDGSYGYTF
clone_size: few; v_call: TRBV29-1; j_call: TRBJ2-5; d_call: .; cdr3_nt: TGCAGCGTGACCGCGGGTTTTTACCAAGAGACCCAGTACTTC; cdr3_aa: CSVTAGFYQETQYF
clone_size: .; v_call: TRBV30; j_call: TRBJ1-2; d_call: .; cdr3_nt: TGTGCCTGGAGTCCGTACGGAGGGACAATGCCCTATGGCTACACCTTC; cdr3_aa: CAWSPYGGTMPYGYTF
clone_size: .; v_call: TRBV24-1; j_call: TRBJ1-5; d_call: .; cdr3_nt: TGTGCCACCGGTGTGAGGGGCGGCAATCAGCCCCAGCATTTT; cdr3_aa: CATGVRGGNQPQHF
clone_size: .; v_call: TRBV20-1; j_call: TRBJ2-4; d_call: TRBD2; cdr3_nt: TGCAGTGCTAGGTCGACTAGCGGGGGTGAATTAGCCAAAAACATTCAGTACTTC; cdr3_aa: CSARSTSGGELAKNIQYF
clone_size: .; v_call: TRBV7-9; j_call: TRBJ2-7; d_call: .; cdr3_nt: TGTGCCAGCAGCTTAATGAACTACGAGCAGTACTTC; cdr3_aa: CASSLMNYEQYF
clone_size: few; v_call: TRBV27; j_call: TRBJ1-2; d_call: .; cdr3_nt: TGTGCCAGCAGTCACGGTGCTTGGGGCTACACCTTC; cdr3_aa: CASSHGAWGYTF
clone_size: many; v_call: TRBV11-2; j_call: TRBJ2-7; d_call: .; cdr3_nt: TGTGCCAGCAGTTTCCAGACTGGAAGCTCCTACGAGCAGTACTTC; cdr3_aa: CASSFQTGSSYEQYF
clone_size: many; v_call: TRBV6-2/TRBV6-3; j_call: TRBJ2-4; d_call: .; cdr3_nt: TGTGCCAGCAGTTACCAAAACATTCAGTACTTC; cdr3_aa: CASSYQNIQYF
clone_size: many; v_call: TRBV20-1; j_call: TRBJ2-5; d_call: .; cdr3_nt: TGCAGTGCTAAAGGGCCCGAAATTCAAGAGACCCAGTACTTC; cdr3_aa: CSAKGPEIQETQYF
clone_size: few; v_call: TRBV7-2; j_call: TRBJ1-2; d_call: .; cdr3_nt: TGTGCCAGCAGCCTGCGGGAGGGCTATGGCTACACCTTC; cdr3_aa: CASSLREGYGYTF
clone_size: .; v_call: TRBV29-1; j_call: TRBJ1-5; d_call: TRBD1; cdr3_nt: TGCAGCGTCAAGTCAGGGGGAAGACTTAGCAATCAGCCCCAGCATTTT; cdr3_aa: CSVKSGGRLSNQPQHF
clone_size: .; v_call: TRBV20-1; j_call: TRBJ2-7; d_call: TRBD2; cdr3_nt: TGCAGTGGGGCCACTAGCGGTAACCCCTACGAGCAGTACTTC; cdr3_aa: CSGATSGNPYEQYF
clone_size: few; v_call: TRBV6-1; j_call: TRBJ2-2; d_call: .; cdr3_nt: TGTGCCAGCATGGGCAGCCACTACACCGGGGAGCTGTTTTTT; cdr3_aa: CASMGSHYTGELFF
clone_size: few; v_call: TRBV3-1; j_call: TRBJ2-5; d_call: .; cdr3_nt: TGTGCCAGCAGCCCCGGCATGGGCGGGGCCCAAGAGACCCAGTACTTC; cdr3_aa: CASSPGMGGAQETQYF
clone_size: many; v_call: TRBV27; j_call: TRBJ2-7; d_call: .; cdr3_nt: TGTGCCAGCAGTCAGACAGTTCACGAGCAGTACTTC; cdr3_aa: CASSQTVHEQYF
clone_size: .; v_call: TRBV20-1; j_call: TRBJ2-1; d_call: TRBD2; cdr3_nt: TGCAGTGCCCAAAAGGGGACTAGCGGGGCCCTCTCCTACAATGAGCAGTTCTTC; cdr3_aa: CSAQKGTSGALSYNEQFF
clone_size: many; v_call: TRBV7-2; j_call: TRBJ2-5; d_call: .; cdr3_nt: TGTGCCAGCAGCCGGACCCTAGACGGCGAAGAGACCCAGTACTTC; cdr3_aa: CASSRTLDGEETQYF
clone_size: few; v_call: TRBV5-1; j_call: TRBJ1-1; d_call: .; cdr3_nt: TGCGCCAGCAGCTCAGGACAGTTCATGAACACTGAAGCTTTCTTT; cdr3_aa: CASSSGQFMNTEAFF
clone_size: few; v_call: TRBV27; j_call: TRBJ2-7; d_call: TRBD1; cdr3_nt: TGTGCCAGCAGTCCGAGGACAGGGCGCACGGTCATGTACAACTACGAGCAGTACTTC; cdr3_aa: CASSPRTGRTVMYNYEQYF
clone_size: many; v_call: TRBV12-3/TRBV12-4; j_call: TRBJ2-2; d_call: TRBD1; cdr3_nt: TGTGCCAGCGGGACAGGGTTGGTGTCCGGGGAGCTGTTTTTT; cdr3_aa: CASGTGLVSGELFF
clone_size: many; v_call: TRBV7-2; j_call: TRBJ1-4; d_call: .; cdr3_nt: TGTGCCAGCAACCTCGACCGGGGGGAAAAACTGTTTTTT; cdr3_aa: CASNLDRGEKLFF
clone_size: many; v_call: TRBV7-2; j_call: TRBJ1-1; d_call: .; cdr3_nt: TGTGCCAGCAGCGGCATGGTGAACACTGAAGCTTTCTTT; cdr3_aa: CASSGMVNTEAFF
clone_size: once; v_call: TRBV11-2; j_call: TRBJ2-2; d_call: TRBD1; cdr3_nt: TGTGCCAGCAGCTCAGGACAGGGGCCGACCCGGGTCACCGGGGAGCTGTTTTTT; cdr3_aa: CASSSGQGPTRVTGELFF
clone_size: many; v_call: TRBV7-9; j_call: TRBJ1-1; d_call: .; cdr3_nt: TGTGCCAGCAGCTTTGATTCTGAAGCTTTCTTT; cdr3_aa: CASSFDSEAFF
clone_size: many; v_call: TRBV28; j_call: TRBJ2-2; d_call: .; cdr3_nt: TGTGCCAGCAGTACGGACGGACGGGACACCGGGGAGCTGTTTTTT; cdr3_aa: CASSTDGRDTGELFF
clone_size: many; v_call: TRBV12-3/TRBV12-4; j_call: TRBJ2-7; d_call: .; cdr3_nt: TGTGCCAGCAGTCCCGGAGGGCCCGAGCAGTACTTC; cdr3_aa: CASSPGGPEQYF
clone_size: many; v_call: TRBV28; j_call: TRBJ2-7; d_call: .; cdr3_nt: TGTGCCAGCTCAACGGGGGATGAGCAGTACTTC; cdr3_aa: CASSTGDEQYF
clone_size: many; v_call: TRBV28; j_call: TRBJ2-5; d_call: TRBD2; cdr3_nt: TGTGCCAGCAGAAACCCGCCCTCTAGCGGGAAAGAGACCCAGTACTTC; cdr3_aa: CASRNPPSSGKETQYF
clone_size: few; v_call: TRBV12-3/TRBV12-4; j_call: TRBJ2-2; d_call: .; cdr3_nt: TGTGCCAGCAAAAGGACAGTCGCGAACACCGGGGAGCTGTTTTTT; cdr3_aa: CASKRTVANTGELFF
clone_size: many; v_call: TRBV12-3/TRBV12-4; j_call: TRBJ2-1; d_call: TRBD1; cdr3_nt: TGTGCCAGCAGTTCTATTTGGACAGGGAAGGATGAGCAGTTCTTC; cdr3_aa: CASSSIWTGKDEQFF
clone_size: many; v_call: TRBV28; j_call: TRBJ1-3; d_call: .; cdr3_nt: TGTGCCAGCAGAACAGGGATCTCTGGAAACACCATATATTTT; cdr3_aa: CASRTGISGNTIYF
clone_size: .; v_call: TRBV30; j_call: TRBJ1-5; d_call: TRBD1; cdr3_nt: TGTGCCTGTAAAGCAGGGGGGAATCAGCCCCAGCATTTT; cdr3_aa: CACKAGGNQPQHF
clone_size: many; v_call: TRBV18; j_call: TRBJ2-5; d_call: .; cdr3_nt: TGTGCCAGCTCACCGGGCTATGGACAGAGAGAGACCCAGTACTTC; cdr3_aa: CASSPGYGQRETQYF
clone_size: many; v_call: TRBV2; j_call: TRBJ1-2; d_call: TRBD1; cdr3_nt: TGTGCCAGCAGTGTCAGGGGGGCGGACTATGGCTACACCTTC; cdr3_aa: CASSVRGADYGYTF
clone_size: many; v_call: TRBV2; j_call: TRBJ1-5; d_call: TRBD1; cdr3_nt: TGTGCCAGCAGTGAACAACCTGACAGGGGGTACCTAGAAGGCAATCAGCCCCAGCATTTT; cdr3_aa: CASSEQPDRGYLEGNQPQHF